Below, 20 T cell receptor beta chains from the same sample are listed, as sequenced in a study of identifying expanded T cells in peripheral blood. The data were produced by immunoSEQ multiplex PCR, yet TCRdb's version contains in-frame clones alone and is incomplete. Found here are some 93,000 clones, roughly 87% of them singletons; the top ten hold about 6%. The sequenced sample was blood. The source of these receptors is a person between 18 and 75 years old in good health.

The chain uses TRBV5-6 and TRBJ2-7, with D possibly matching TRBD1 (5 bases). The ends were cut back, 0 bases at V and 3 bases at J, with 7 bases in the middle. Germline V lookup: CDR1 SGHDT, CDR2 YYEEEE. The CDR3 consists of 13 residues. CDR3 loop: CASSLGGHYEQYF. Here the CDR3 DNA reads TGTGCCAGCAGCTTGGGGGGCCACTACGAGCAGTACTTC.

The chain joins TRBV27 to TRBJ2-6, with 7 bases lining up with TRBD1. J lost 0 bases, V lost 6 bases, and 8 bases had no gene match. Germline assignment: CDR1 MNHEY and CDR2 SMNVEV (reference sequence). The CDR3 has 17 amino acids. In DNA form, the CDR3 reads TGTGCCAGCAGGCCAGGGGGAAGGCCCTCTGGGGCCAACGTCCTGACTTTC. It codes for CASRPGGRPSGANVLTF.

The J gene is TRBJ2-5, the V gene TRBV19; TRBD2 agrees at 10 bases. The germline CDR1 and CDR2 sequences are LNHDA and SQIVND (reference sequence). This CDR3 is built from 14 residues. With V trimmed by 6 bases and J by 8 bases, 9 bases remained unmatched. Here the CDR3 DNA reads TGTGCCAGTAGCTGGACTAGCGGAAGGGGCACCCAGTACTTC. The encoded protein is CASSWTSGRGTQYF.

This sequence joins TRBV2 and TRBJ2-1; D gene ambiguous. Trimming stripped 3 bases from V and 4 bases from J, with 7 bases between. Germline CDR1 SNHLY, CDR2 FYNNEI. The CDR3 covers 13 residues. The CDR3 bases are TGTGCCAGCAGTGATGGGGATTACAATGAGCAGTTCTTC. It yields the protein CASSDGDYNEQFF.

CDR3 loop: CASSIKESTEAFF. Written as DNA, the CDR3 is TGTGCCAGTAGTATTAAGGAGAGCACTGAAGCTTTCTTT. The V gene is TRBV19, the J gene TRBJ1-1, with D unclear. Trimming removed 3 bases from V and 4 bases from J, with 9 bases in between. The CDR3 length is 13 residues. From germline, CDR1 is LNHDA and CDR2 SQIVND (reference sequence).

Worth noting for this clone: At one end, the junction sequence differs from germline, possibly due to a read error. V is TRBV7-9 and J is TRBJ2-7, with a possible D match to TRBD2 (6 bases). The CDR3 is made up of 12 amino acids. Germline loops: CDR1 SEHNR, CDR2 FQNEAQ (reference sequence). In DNA, the CDR3 is TGTGCCAGCAGCTCGGGGGACCGTTCCGCGGACTTC. Translating it yields CASSSGDRSADF.

This chain links TRBV11-3 with TRBJ1-1; tentative D call: TRBD1 (5 bases). Germline CDR1 reads SGHNT; CDR2 reads YENEEA. The CDR3 length is 15 residues. Trimming stripped 6 bases from V and 0 bases from J, with 14 bases between. The CDR3 here is CASRRWDSLNTEAFF. The CDR3 DNA sequence: TGTGCCAGCAGGAGATGGGACTCTTTGAACACTGAAGCTTTCTTT.

V gene TRBV19 combines with J gene TRBJ2-3; TRBD2 agrees at 10 bases. Germline V gives CDR1 LNHDA, CDR2 SQIVND (reference sequence). Unmatched junction bases numbered 3, after V lost 7 bases and J lost 2 bases. The CDR3 has 14 amino acids. The CDR3 coding sequence is TGTGCCAGTACTAGCGGGGGCCCCACAGATACGCAGTATTTT. Protein product: CASTSGGPTDTQYF.

The chain links TRBV18 to TRBJ1-2; D gene ambiguous. Trimming cost V 3 bases and J 8 bases, with 13 bases left between them. The CDR3 is 13 amino acids. Germline V gene sequence: CDR1 KGHSH, CDR2 LQKENI. The CDR3 region is CASSPEGPGGYTF. The CDR3 bases are TGTGCCAGCTCACCTGAAGGGCCTGGCGGCTACACCTTC.

This sequence joins TRBV4-2 and TRBJ2-5; D remains unclear. Gene TRBJ2-7 matches the end of the DNA better, so the J call may be wrong. The CDR3 length is 18 residues. The germline gives CDR1 LGHNA, CDR2 YNFKEQ. The CDR3 coding sequence is TGTGCCAGCAGCCAAGAAGTATATGGTCGAAGGCGAGGATACGAGCAGTACTTC. Translated: CASSQEVYGRRRGYEQYF.

The V gene is TRBV5-6, the J gene TRBJ2-5; D gene unclear. V lost 0 bases, J lost 4 bases, and 7 bases lay in between. Germline-derived CDR1 and CDR2 are SGHDT and YYEEEE. This CDR3 comprises 13 residues. DNA for the CDR3: TGTGCCAGCAGCTTGGAGGGCGGAGAGACCCAGTACTTC. Its protein product is CASSLEGGETQYF.

The chain couples TRBV30 to TRBJ2-3, with D perhaps TRBD2 (5 bases). Germline CDR1 and CDR2: GTSNPN and SVGIG (reference sequence). CDR3 length: 13 residues. Trimming removed 0 bases from V and 7 bases from J, with 11 bases in between. CDR3 region: CAWSVGLAYTQYF. The DNA of the CDR3 is TGTGCCTGGAGTGTAGGCCTAGCTTATACGCAGTATTTT.

The chain carries TRBV7-8 and TRBJ2-2; 7 bases are shared with TRBD1. Trimming cost V 0 bases and J 1 base; bases outside gene matches: 2. This CDR3 is built from 16 residues. Looked up from germline, CDR1 is SGHVS and CDR2 is FQNEAQ. Written as DNA, the CDR3 is TGTGCCAGCAGCTTAGCAAACAGGGGGAACACCGGGGAGCTGTTTTTT. Amino acid sequence: CASSLANRGNTGELFF.

This chain links TRBV6-6 with TRBJ1-1, with 11 bases that match TRBD1. The germline V gene has CDR1 MNHNY and CDR2 SVGAGI (reference sequence). Trimming took 7 bases from V and 5 from J; bases not matched to a gene: 9. CDR3 length: 15 residues. The CDR3 coding sequence is TGTGCCAGCACCGAGGGACAGGGGGGAATTACTGAAGCTTTCTTT. Translating gives CASTEGQGGITEAFF.

V gene TRBV27 combines with J gene TRBJ2-7, with D hard to call. The CDR3 is 13 amino acids. CDR1 is MNHEY and CDR2 is SMNVEV in the germline V gene (reference sequence). The V and J ends lost 0 bases and 5 bases respectively, with 8 bases between them. CDR3 DNA: TGTGCCAGCAGTTTATCGCGGCAGAACGAGCAGTACTTC. Protein product: CASSLSRQNEQYF.

The rearrangement uses TRBV6-5 and TRBJ1-3; no clear D gene. Deletions cut 2 bases from V and 3 bases from J, with 5 bases between. Germline V gives CDR1 MNHEY, CDR2 SVGAGI. The CDR3 runs 13 residues. The CDR3 spells CASSYGSGNTIYF. The CDR3 nucleotides read TGTGCCAGCAGTTACGGTAGTGGAAACACCATATATTTT.

CDR3 protein: CASSLNPGGVGNEQFF. In DNA form, the CDR3 reads TGTGCCAGCAGCTTAAATCCAGGGGGAGTAGGTAATGAGCAGTTCTTC. The V gene is TRBV7-2, the J gene TRBJ2-1; 7 nucleotides align to TRBD1. The CDR3 is made up of 16 amino acids. V lost 2 bases to trimming and J lost 7 bases; unmatched junction nucleotides: 11. CDR1 and CDR2 from the germline V gene are SGHTA and FQGNSA.

V gene TRBV19 combines with J gene TRBJ2-1; TRBD2 aligns across 7 bases. Looked up from germline, CDR1 is LNHDA and CDR2 is SQIVND (reference sequence). This CDR3 contains 18 residues. Losses at the gene ends were 4 bases for V and 6 bases for J; bases not matched to a gene: 18. CDR3 amino acids: CASSTGQSGTGRPNEQFF. Written as DNA, the CDR3 is TGTGCCAGTAGTACGGGGCAAAGCGGGACCGGACGACCCAATGAGCAGTTCTTC.

A single count supports this clone. The rearrangement joins TRBV29-1 to TRBJ1-1; weak D call: TRBD1 (5 bases). CDR3 size: 13 residues. Trimming stripped 1 base from V and 1 base from J, with 7 bases between. Per germline, CDR1 SQVTM and CDR2 ANQGSEA. DNA for the CDR3: TGCAGCGTTGAAGGACAGCAGAACACTGAAGCTTTCTTT. Translating gives CSVEGQQNTEAFF.

V and J are TRBV7-3 and TRBJ1-1; D not resolved. The CDR3 length is 14 residues. Deletions cut 5 bases from V and 3 bases from J, with 13 bases between. Per germline, CDR1 SGHTA and CDR2 FQGTGA. As DNA, the CDR3 is TGTGCCAGCAGCCAGAGCGAGGGATACACTGAAGCTTTCTTT. Encoded protein: CASSQSEGYTEAFF.